This T cell receptor beta chain stems from a study of follicular helper T cells after annual influenza vaccination. Study-wide background: Days 0, 7 and 28 post-vaccination were the blood draw times. Study-level findings and limits: Change in circulating plasmablasts correlated with ICOS+CD38+ cTfh clonality change.

This clone was seen a single time. Antigen unknown. Time point described: 2014-2015 season, pre-vaccination. Non-naive CD4+CXCR5+PD-1+ cTfh were sorted into ICOS+CD38+ and ICOS-CD38- fractions. Sequencing used immunoSEQ multiplex PCR; TCRdb keeps in-frame clones, though not all of them. The sample lists about 8,700 clones; around four fifths were seen once. The TCR comes from an adult who received the influenza vaccine. The source material was CXCR5+ CD38- circulating T follicular helper cells from blood, sampled on the day of influenza vaccination. Regarding subset: circulating Tfh, non-naive CD4+CXCR5+PD-1+ (ICOS+CD38+ or ICOS-CD38-).

CDR3 bases: TGCGCCAGCAGCTCATCGACAGGGGGAACCGGGGAGCTGTTTTTT. Protein: CASSSSTGGTGELFF. This sequence joins TRBV5-1 and TRBJ2-2; 9 bases line up with TRBD1. V lost 3 bases, J lost 5 bases, and 5 bases stayed unmatched. The CDR3 runs to 15 residues. Germline V lookup: CDR1 SGHRS, CDR2 YFSETQ.